Presented here are 18 T cell receptor beta chains from one specimen sequenced in a study of shared clonotypes between healthy human individuals. TCRdb's copy holds only in-frame clones and misses some; the assay was immunoSEQ multiplex PCR. This sample has about 510,000 clones; approximately 79% occur once, and the top ten carry around 13%. Sequences were obtained from PBMCs. The receptor set was obtained from a middle-aged woman in good health. Some clones in this sample may be carry-over from other donors' samples.

This chain joins TRBV30 and TRBJ2-7; 11 bases match TRBD1. The J segment lost 4 bases and the V segment lost 7 bases, leaving 6 bases of the junction unmatched. This CDR3 comprises 13 residues. Germline CDR1 reads GTSNPN; CDR2 reads SVGIG (reference sequence). The CDR3 DNA reads TGTGCCTTAACCGGGACAGGGGGTTACGAGCAGTACTTC. Translated: CALTGTGGYEQYF.

The gene calls are TRBV7-9 and TRBJ2-7, with TRBD2 matching over 8 bases. CDR1 is SEHNR, CDR2 FQNEAQ, per germline (reference sequence). The CDR3 loop spans 13 amino acids. V lost 8 bases to trimming and J lost 2 bases; unmatched junction nucleotides: 5. Here the CDR3 DNA reads TGTGCCAGCTCGCTAGCGGGCACCTACGAGCAGTACTTC. This translates into CASSLAGTYEQYF.

V is TRBV28 and J is TRBJ2-2; 10 bases fit TRBD1. CDR3 length equals 17 residues. After removal of 1 base from V and 4 bases from J, the junction contained 6 bases not matched to a gene. CDR1 and CDR2 (germline): MDHEN, SYDVKM. CDR3 sequence reads: CASSLSPTGGATGELFF. In DNA, the CDR3 is TGTGCCAGCAGTTTATCCCCGACAGGGGGCGCCACCGGGGAGCTGTTTTTT.

This chain connects TRBV18 to TRBJ2-7; D is perhaps TRBD2 (6 bases). This CDR3 region has 13 residues. Germline V gives CDR1 KGHSH, CDR2 LQKENI. V was clipped by 3 bases and J by 3 bases, with 9 bases between them. CDR3 in DNA: TGTGCCAGCTCACCTCTCGGGGGCTACGAGCAGTACTTC. It translates to CASSPLGGYEQYF. The full variable domain, with the rest looked up from reference TRBV18 and TRBJ2-7, is NAGVMQNPRHLVRRRGQEARLRCSPMKGHSHVYWYRQLPEEGLKFMVYLQKENIIDESGMPKERFSAEFPKEGPSILRIQQVVRGDSAAYFCASSPLGGYEQYFGPGTRLTVT.

About this clone: Other DNA variants within this sample encode the same CDR3. The rearrangement uses TRBV20-1 and TRBJ2-7; unclear D gene. The V gene's germline CDR1 is DFQATT and CDR2 SNEGSKA (reference sequence). Deletions cut 3 bases from V and 0 bases from J, with 3 bases between. This CDR3 has 11 residues. CDR3 loop: CSASASYEQYF. The CDR3, as DNA: TGCAGTGCTAGCGCCTCCTACGAGCAGTACTTC.

A remark on this clone: This sample also contains other DNA sequences that code for the same CDR3. The chain combines TRBV9 with TRBJ1-2; TRBD1 is a possible D gene (5 bases). Trimming cost V 0 bases and J 2 bases, with 5 bases left between them. Germline lookup yields CDR1 SGDLS and CDR2 YYNGEE. The CDR3 has 13 residues. The DNA for the CDR3 is TGTGCCAGCAGCGTAGACAGGAACTATGGCTACACCTTC. Its translation is CASSVDRNYGYTF.

The rearrangement joins TRBV28 to TRBJ2-7; 11 bases are shared with TRBD2. The trim removed 6 bases at V and 4 bases at J, leaving 11 bases unmatched. The CDR3 extends over 16 amino acids. Germline values: CDR1 MDHEN, CDR2 SYDVKM. The CDR3 protein is CASSSPVSGRGYEQYF. The CDR3 region has the DNA TGTGCCAGCAGCTCCCCGGTTAGCGGGAGGGGTTACGAGCAGTACTTC.

This clone was found many times. Other DNA sequences in the sample encode the same CDR3. The V and J genes are TRBV29-1 and TRBJ2-7, with a weak D call TRBD2 (6 bases). CDR3 length equals 13 residues. Germline assignment: CDR1 SQVTM and CDR2 ANQGSEA. V dropped 3 bases and J dropped 0 bases, with 9 bases sitting between them. Written as DNA, the CDR3 is TGCAGCGTTGAGGAGGGTAGCTCCTACGAGCAGTACTTC. Translation: CSVEEGSSYEQYF.

The CDR3 sequence is CASSPPGSPGANVLTF. In nucleotides, the CDR3 is TGTGCCAGCTCACCACCCGGGAGCCCCGGAGCCAACGTCCTGACTTTC. The chain links TRBV18 to TRBJ2-6, with a tentative D call TRBD2 (6 bases). CDR1 is KGHSH and CDR2 is LQKENI in the germline V gene. The CDR3 is made up of 16 amino acids. V was trimmed by 0 bases and J by 7 bases, leaving 13 bases between them.

The CDR3, as DNA: TGCGCCAGCAGCTACGGGACTAGCGGGAGGGCGGGCAATGAGCAGTTCTTC. It translates to CASSYGTSGRAGNEQFF. The chain combines TRBV5-1 with TRBJ2-1; 16 bases map to TRBD2. Germline V lookup: CDR1 SGHRS, CDR2 YFSETQ. CDR3 length: 17 residues. Germline trimming cut 3 bases from V and 6 bases from J; bases unmatched to any gene: 6.

V is TRBV5-1 and J is TRBJ2-1, with 9 positions matching TRBD2. The trim removed 3 bases at V and 7 bases at J, leaving 8 bases unmatched. Germline assignment: CDR1 SGHRS and CDR2 YFSETQ. CDR3 length: 15 amino acids. CDR3 sequence reads: CASSSWAGGVNEQFF. DNA for the CDR3: TGCGCCAGCAGCTCGTGGGCGGGAGGGGTTAATGAGCAGTTCTTC.

V gene TRBV2 combines with J gene TRBJ2-1; D might be TRBD2 (6 bases). The CDR3 is made up of 15 amino acids. Trimming left V 7 bases short and J 3 bases short, with 16 bases between. CDR1 is SNHLY, CDR2 FYNNEI, per germline. The CDR3 DNA sequence: TGTGCCAGCAATAGCGGACCCGGCGGCTACAATGAGCAGTTCTTC. It encodes CASNSGPGGYNEQFF.

The genes are TRBV4-3 and TRBJ2-4, with 11 positions matching TRBD2. Germline V lookup: CDR1 LGHNA, CDR2 YSLEER. V lost 0 bases, J lost 7 bases, and 5 bases stayed unmatched. The CDR3 totals 16 residues. The CDR3 loop is CASSQDLLAGANIQYF. CDR3 nucleotides: TGCGCCAGCAGCCAAGATTTACTAGCGGGAGCGAACATTCAGTACTTC.

This sequence joins TRBV27 and TRBJ1-1; D gene ambiguous. There are 14 residues in the CDR3. CDR1 and CDR2 from the germline V gene are MNHEY and SMNVEV (reference sequence). The germline V and J ends were trimmed by 0 bases and 3 bases, with 8 bases remaining between them. CDR3 nucleotide sequence: TGTGCCAGCAGTTTATCGATAAAGCACACTGAAGCTTTCTTT. It encodes CASSLSIKHTEAFF.

V usage is TRBV19 and J usage is TRBJ2-6, with D perhaps TRBD1 (6 bases). This CDR3 spans 17 amino acids. The germline CDR1 and CDR2 sequences are LNHDA and SQIVND (reference sequence). Trimming took off 5 bases at V and 0 bases at J, with 14 bases between the two ends. This CDR3 reads CASSSGQLFSGANVLTF. CDR3 DNA sequence: TGTGCCAGTAGTTCTGGACAGCTGTTCTCTGGGGCCAACGTCCTGACTTTC.

V gene TRBV28 combines with J gene TRBJ2-3; 15 bases match TRBD2. V was clipped by 6 bases and J by 4 bases; unmatched bases: 11. CDR1 and CDR2 (germline): MDHEN, SYDVKM. The CDR3 covers 18 residues. As DNA, the CDR3 is TGTGCCAGCAGCCATCCGCTTGGACTAGCGGGAGGGGCAGATACGCAGTATTTT. This translates into CASSHPLGLAGGADTQYF.

The genes are TRBV27 and TRBJ2-1; D is ambiguous. This CDR3 has 14 residues. The V and J ends lost 2 bases and 8 bases respectively, with 13 bases between them. Germline loops: CDR1 MNHEY, CDR2 SMNVEV (reference sequence). CDR3 coding DNA: TGTGCCAGCAGTTTAGGGCTTTCTGGGGATGAGCAGTTCTTC. Residues: CASSLGLSGDEQFF.

The chain is built from TRBV10-1 and TRBJ2-1; TRBD2 might be the D (6 bases). Germline lookup yields CDR1 WNHNN and CDR2 SYGVQD (reference sequence). CDR3 length equals 17 residues. The V end was cut by 8 bases, the J end by 9 bases, with 29 bases between. CDR3 region: CASPEGRGRYLWGEQFF. Written as DNA, the CDR3 is TGCGCCAGCCCGGAGGGCCGGGGGAGGTACCTCTGGGGTGAGCAGTTCTTC.